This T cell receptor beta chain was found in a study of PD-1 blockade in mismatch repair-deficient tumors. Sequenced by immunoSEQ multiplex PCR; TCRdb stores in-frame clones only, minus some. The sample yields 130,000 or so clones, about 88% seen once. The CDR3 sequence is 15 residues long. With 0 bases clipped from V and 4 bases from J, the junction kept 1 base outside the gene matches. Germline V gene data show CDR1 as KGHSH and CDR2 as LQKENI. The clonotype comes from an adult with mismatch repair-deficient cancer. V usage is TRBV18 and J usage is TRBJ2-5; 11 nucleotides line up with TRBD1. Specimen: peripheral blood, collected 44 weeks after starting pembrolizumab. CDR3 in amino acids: CASSPPDRGRETQYF. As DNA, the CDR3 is TGTGCCAGCTCACCACCGGACAGGGGGCGAGAGACCCAGTACTTC.